These 6 T cell receptor beta chains originate from one sample sequenced in a study of T-cell reconstitution after alpha-beta-depleted transplantation in children. A TCRbeta library incorporating unique molecular identifiers was prepared. TCRdb re-called the PCR reads with MiXCR, one entry per CDR3 protein. This table has more than 250,000 distinct CDR3 sequences, almost 10% appearing once. The material sequenced was PBMCs from the stem cell graft donor, taken from the stem cell graft. The receptors derive from a human donor who donated a stem cell graft to a child with SCID.

In its sample, this clonotype was seen a few times. The chain uses TRBV27 and TRBJ2-1; TRBD1 might be the D (5 bases). The germline V gene encodes CDR1 MNHEY and CDR2 SMNVEV (reference sequence). V was shortened by 0 bases and J by 2 bases, with 8 bases between the two germline ends. The CDR3 runs 15 residues. In DNA form, the CDR3 reads TGTGCCAGCAGTTTATCAGGGGAAGCCTACAATGAGCAGTTCTTC. Its translation: CASSLSGEAYNEQFF.

This clonotype was counted a few times. The chain employs TRBV18 and TRBJ1-2; D not certain. Between the trimmed V and J ends, which lost 0 bases and 4 bases, there was a span of 12 bases. Germline assignment: CDR1 KGHSH and CDR2 LQKENI. The CDR3 consists of 15 residues. The CDR3 sequence is CASSPPQVGVYGYTF. Written as DNA, the CDR3 is TGTGCCAGCTCACCACCCCAAGTAGGAGTCTATGGCTACACCTTC.

Ten or more counts support this clonotype. This CDR3 reads CASSGDKFMNTEAFF. The DNA for the CDR3 is TGTGCCAGCAGTGGGGACAAGTTCATGAACACTGAAGCTTTCTTT. The chain is built from TRBV2 and TRBJ1-1, with D possibly TRBD1 on 6 matching bases. The germline V gene has CDR1 SNHLY and CDR2 FYNNEI. Between the trimmed V and J ends, which lost 4 bases and 0 bases, there was a span of 12 bases. The CDR3 totals 15 residues.

A few counts support this clonotype. The genes are TRBV6-1 and TRBJ1-1; D perhaps matches TRBD1 (5 bases). Germline V gene sequence: CDR1 MNHNS, CDR2 SASEGT. Trimming cost V 2 bases and J 4 bases, with 8 bases left between them. The CDR3 consists of 13 residues. CDR3 in DNA: TGTGCCAGCAGTGAAAGAAGGGGCACTGAAGCTTTCTTT. As protein: CASSERRGTEAFF.

This clonotype came up many times. This chain joins TRBV14 and TRBJ1-1; D is unclear. The V gene lost 4 bases and the J gene lost 0 bases, with 9 bases spanning the gap. The germline V gene encodes CDR1 SGHDN and CDR2 FVKESK. The CDR3 sequence is 14 residues long. CDR3 sequence (DNA): TGTGCCAGCAGCCGAACCGCACTGAACACTGAAGCTTTCTTT. It is translated as CASSRTALNTEAFF.

The J gene is TRBJ1-2, the V gene TRBV5-1; TRBD1 aligns across 8 bases. V lost 3 bases, J lost 3 bases, and 7 bases stayed unmatched. The CDR3 spans 15 residues. Germline CDR1 is SGHRS and CDR2 is YFSETQ. CDR3: CASSSLTGADYGYTF. The CDR3 DNA reads TGCGCCAGCAGCTCCTTGACAGGGGCGGACTATGGCTACACCTTC.